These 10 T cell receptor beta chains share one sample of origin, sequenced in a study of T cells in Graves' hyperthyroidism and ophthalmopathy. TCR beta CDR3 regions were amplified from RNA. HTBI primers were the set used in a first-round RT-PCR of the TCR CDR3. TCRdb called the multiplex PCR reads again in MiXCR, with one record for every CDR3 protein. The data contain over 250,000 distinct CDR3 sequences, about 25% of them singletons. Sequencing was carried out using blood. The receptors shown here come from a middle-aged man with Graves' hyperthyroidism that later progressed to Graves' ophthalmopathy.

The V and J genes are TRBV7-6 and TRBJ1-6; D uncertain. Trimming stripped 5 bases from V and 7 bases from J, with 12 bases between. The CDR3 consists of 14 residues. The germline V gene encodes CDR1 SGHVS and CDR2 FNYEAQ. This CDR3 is CASSPNQQNSPLHF. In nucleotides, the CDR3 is TGTGCCAGCAGCCCGAACCAGCAGAATTCACCCCTCCACTTT.

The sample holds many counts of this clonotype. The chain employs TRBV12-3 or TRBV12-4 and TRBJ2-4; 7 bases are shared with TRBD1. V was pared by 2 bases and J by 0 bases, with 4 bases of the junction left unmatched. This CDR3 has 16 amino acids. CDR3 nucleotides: TGTGCCAGCAGTTTATTCGGGACAGTAGCCAAAAACATTCAGTACTTC. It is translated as CASSLFGTVAKNIQYF.

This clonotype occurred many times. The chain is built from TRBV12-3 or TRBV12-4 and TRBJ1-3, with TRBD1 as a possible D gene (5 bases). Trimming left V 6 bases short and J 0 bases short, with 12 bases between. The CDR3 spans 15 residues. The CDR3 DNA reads TGTGCCAGCAGCTTGACAGCCAACTCTGGAAACACCATATATTTT. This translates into CASSLTANSGNTIYF.

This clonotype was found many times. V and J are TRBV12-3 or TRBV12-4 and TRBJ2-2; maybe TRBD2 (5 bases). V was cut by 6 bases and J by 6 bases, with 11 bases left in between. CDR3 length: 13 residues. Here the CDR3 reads CASRLDFSGELFF. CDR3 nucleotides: TGTGCCAGCAGACTAGATTTCTCCGGGGAGCTGTTTTTT.

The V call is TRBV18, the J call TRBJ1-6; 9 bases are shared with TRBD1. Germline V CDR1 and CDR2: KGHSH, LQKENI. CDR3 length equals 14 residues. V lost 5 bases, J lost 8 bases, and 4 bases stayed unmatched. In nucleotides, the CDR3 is TGTGCCAGCTCAGGGGACAGGGTGGATTCACCCCTCCACTTT. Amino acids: CASSGDRVDSPLHF.

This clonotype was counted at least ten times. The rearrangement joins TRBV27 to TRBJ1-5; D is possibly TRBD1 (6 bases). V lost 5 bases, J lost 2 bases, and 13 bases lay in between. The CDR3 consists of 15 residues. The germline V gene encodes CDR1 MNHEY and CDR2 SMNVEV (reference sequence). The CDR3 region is CASSAGAEGNQPQHF. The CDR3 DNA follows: TGTGCCAGCAGTGCGGGGGCAGAGGGCAATCAGCCCCAGCATTTT.

CDR3 in amino acids: CASGPRDETQYF. For the CDR3, the DNA is TGCGCCAGCGGCCCCAGGGACGAGACCCAGTACTTC. The rearrangement joins TRBV5-1 to TRBJ2-5; either TRBD1 or TRBD2 may supply D (5 bases each). CDR3 size: 12 residues. Germline V gene lookup returns CDR1 SGHRS and CDR2 YFSETQ. V was shortened by 7 bases and J by 5 bases, with 12 bases between the two germline ends.

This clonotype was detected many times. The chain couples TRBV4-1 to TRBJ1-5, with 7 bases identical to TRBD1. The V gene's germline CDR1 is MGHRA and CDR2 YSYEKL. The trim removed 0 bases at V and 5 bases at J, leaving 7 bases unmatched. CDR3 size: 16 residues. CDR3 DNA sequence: TGCGCCAGCAGCCAAGAAACTACACAGGGGCATCAGCCCCAGCATTTT. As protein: CASSQETTQGHQPQHF.

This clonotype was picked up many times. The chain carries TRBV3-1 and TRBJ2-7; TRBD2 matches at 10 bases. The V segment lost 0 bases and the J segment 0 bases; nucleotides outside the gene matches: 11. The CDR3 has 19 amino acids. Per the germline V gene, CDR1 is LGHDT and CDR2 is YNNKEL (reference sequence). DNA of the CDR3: TGTGCCAGCAGCCAAGATCCCCAAGTACTAGCGGGAACCTCCTACGAGCAGTACTTC. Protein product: CASSQDPQVLAGTSYEQYF.

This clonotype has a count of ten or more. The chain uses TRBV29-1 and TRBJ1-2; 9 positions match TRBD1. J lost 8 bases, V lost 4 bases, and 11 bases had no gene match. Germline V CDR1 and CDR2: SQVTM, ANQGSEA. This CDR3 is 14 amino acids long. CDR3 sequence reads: CSVGDPGQGEGYTF. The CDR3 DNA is TGCAGCGTTGGGGACCCGGGACAGGGCGAGGGCTACACCTTC.